What follows describes a single TCR beta chain. Measured with immunoSEQ multiplex PCR; TCRdb has only the in-frame clones, and not every one. The repertoire holds about 51,000 clones, with roughly four fifths as singletons. These data originate in a study of OX40 agonist ivuxolimab in advanced cancers. Study-wide background: With ivuxolimab, an agonistic anti-OX40 (CD134) antibody, patients were treated.

Germline loops: CDR1 MNHEY, CDR2 SMNVEV (reference sequence). The CDR3 runs 15 residues. Trimming cost V 5 bases and J 2 bases; bases outside gene matches: 5. This clonotype was sampled from an adult with an advanced solid tumor such as melanoma, head and neck, liver or kidney cancer. The chain employs TRBV27 and TRBJ2-7, with TRBD2 matching over 11 bases. This sample comprised CD4+ or CD8+ T cells sorted from blood, obtained in a trial of the OX40 agonist ivuxolimab. CDR3 in amino acids: CASSPLAGGTYEQYF. The DNA of the CDR3 is TGTGCCAGCAGTCCTCTAGCGGGGGGAACCTACGAGCAGTACTTC.